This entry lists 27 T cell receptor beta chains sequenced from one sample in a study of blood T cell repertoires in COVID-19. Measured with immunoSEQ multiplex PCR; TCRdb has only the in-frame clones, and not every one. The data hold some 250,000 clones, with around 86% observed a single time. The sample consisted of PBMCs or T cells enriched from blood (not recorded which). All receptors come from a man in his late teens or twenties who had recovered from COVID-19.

CDR3 DNA sequence: TGTGCCAGTATCTCGGGTCGAAGCTACACCTTC. It codes for CASISGRSYTF. V is TRBV19 and J is TRBJ1-2; the D is unclear. The CDR3 length is 11 residues. The germline gives CDR1 LNHDA, CDR2 SQIVND (reference sequence). The V end was cut by 7 bases, the J end by 9 bases, with 12 bases between.

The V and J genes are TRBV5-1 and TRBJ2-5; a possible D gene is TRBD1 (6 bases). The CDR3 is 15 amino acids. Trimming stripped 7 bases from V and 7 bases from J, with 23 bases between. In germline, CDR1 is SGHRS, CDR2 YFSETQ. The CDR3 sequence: CASSRTEVFLGTQYF. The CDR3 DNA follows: TGCGCCAGCTCCCGGACAGAAGTTTTTCTCGGGACCCAGTACTTC.

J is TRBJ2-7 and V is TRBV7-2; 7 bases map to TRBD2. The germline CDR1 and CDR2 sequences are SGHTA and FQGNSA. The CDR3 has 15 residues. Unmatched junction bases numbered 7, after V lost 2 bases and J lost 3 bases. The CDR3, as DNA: TGTGCCAGCAGCTTAAGGGAGGGACGGAGCTACGAGCAGTACTTC. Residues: CASSLREGRSYEQYF.

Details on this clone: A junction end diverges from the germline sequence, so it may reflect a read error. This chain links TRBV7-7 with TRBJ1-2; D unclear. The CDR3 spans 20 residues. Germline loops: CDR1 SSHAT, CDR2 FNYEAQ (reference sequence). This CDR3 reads CASSLDGEGEVEPANYGYTF. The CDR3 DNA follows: TGTGCTAGCAGCTTAGATGGTGAGGGAGAGGTTGAACCCGCTAACTATGGCTACACCTTC. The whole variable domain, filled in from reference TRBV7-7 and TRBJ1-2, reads GAGVSQSPRYKVTKRGQDVTLRCDPISSHATLYWYQQALGQGPEFLTYFNYEAQPDKSGLPSDRFSAERPEGSISTLTIQRTEQRDSAMYRCASSLDGEGEVEPANYGYTFGSGTRLTVV.

CDR3 DNA sequence: TGTGCCAGCAGCCGGGCAGGGGGCCGGAATTCACCCCTCCACTTT. This sequence encodes CASSRAGGRNSPLHF. The rearrangement links TRBV5-8 to TRBJ1-6; 8 bases are a match to TRBD1. With V trimmed by 4 bases and J by 7 bases, 7 bases remained unmatched. Germline V lookup: CDR1 SGHTS, CDR2 YDEGEE. This CDR3 contains 15 residues.

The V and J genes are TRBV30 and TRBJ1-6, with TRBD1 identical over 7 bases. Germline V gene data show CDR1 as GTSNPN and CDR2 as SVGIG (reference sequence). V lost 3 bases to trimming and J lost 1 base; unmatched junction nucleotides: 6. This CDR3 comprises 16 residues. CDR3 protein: CAWRRTGRSYNSPLHF. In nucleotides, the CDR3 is TGTGCCTGGAGGCGGACAGGTCGGTCCTATAATTCACCCCTCCACTTT.

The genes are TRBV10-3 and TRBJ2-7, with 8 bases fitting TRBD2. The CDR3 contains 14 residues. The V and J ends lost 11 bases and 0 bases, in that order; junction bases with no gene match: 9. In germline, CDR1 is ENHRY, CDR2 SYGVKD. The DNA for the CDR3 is TGTGCCTCGGGGCAAGGGACTAGCTCCTACGAGCAGTACTTC. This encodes CASGQGTSSYEQYF.

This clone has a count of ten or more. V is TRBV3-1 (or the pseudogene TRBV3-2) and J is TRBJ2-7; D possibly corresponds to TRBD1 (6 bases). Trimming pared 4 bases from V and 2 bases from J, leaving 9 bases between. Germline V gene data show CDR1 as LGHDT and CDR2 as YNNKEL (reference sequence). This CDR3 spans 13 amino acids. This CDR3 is CASSPDSAYEQYF. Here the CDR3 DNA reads TGTGCCAGCAGCCCGGACAGCGCCTACGAGCAGTACTTC.

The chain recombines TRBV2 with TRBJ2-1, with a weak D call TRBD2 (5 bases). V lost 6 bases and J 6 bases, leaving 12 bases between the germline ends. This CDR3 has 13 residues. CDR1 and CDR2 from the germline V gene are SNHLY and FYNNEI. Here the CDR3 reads CASRSSLFNEQFF. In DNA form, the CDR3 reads TGTGCCAGCAGGTCTAGCTTGTTCAATGAGCAGTTCTTC. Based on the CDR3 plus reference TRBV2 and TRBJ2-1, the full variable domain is EPEVTQTPSHQVTQMGQEVILRCVPISNHLYFYWYRQILGQKVEFLVSFYNNEISEKSEIFDDQFSVERPDGSNFTLKIRSTKLEDSAMYFCASRSSLFNEQFFGPGTRLTVL.

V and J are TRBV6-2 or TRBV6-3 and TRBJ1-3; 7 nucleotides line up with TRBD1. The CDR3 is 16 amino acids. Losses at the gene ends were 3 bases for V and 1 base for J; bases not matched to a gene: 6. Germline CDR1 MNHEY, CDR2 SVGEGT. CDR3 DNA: TGTGCCAGCAGTTATGACGAGGGGGCTTCTGGAAACACCATATATTTT. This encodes CASSYDEGASGNTIYF.

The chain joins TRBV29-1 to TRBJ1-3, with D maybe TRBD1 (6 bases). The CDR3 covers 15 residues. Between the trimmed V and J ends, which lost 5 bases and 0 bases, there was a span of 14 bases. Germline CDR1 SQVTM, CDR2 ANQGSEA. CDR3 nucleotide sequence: TGCAGCGTTTGGGACACCAGGAGCTCTGGAAACACCATATATTTT. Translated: CSVWDTRSSGNTIYF.

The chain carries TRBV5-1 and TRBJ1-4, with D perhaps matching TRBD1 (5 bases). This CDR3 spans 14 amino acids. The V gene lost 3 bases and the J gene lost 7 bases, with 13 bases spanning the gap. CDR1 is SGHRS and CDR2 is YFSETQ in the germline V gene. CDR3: CASSSGQAGEKLFF. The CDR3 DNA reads TGCGCCAGCAGCTCAGGACAAGCGGGTGAAAAACTGTTTTTT. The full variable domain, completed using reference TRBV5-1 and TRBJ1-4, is KAGVTQTPRYLIKTRGQQVTLSCSPISGHRSVSWYQQTPGQGLQFLFEYFSETQRNKGNFPGRFSGRQFSNSRSEMNVSTLELGDSALYLCASSSGQAGEKLFFGSGTQLSVL.

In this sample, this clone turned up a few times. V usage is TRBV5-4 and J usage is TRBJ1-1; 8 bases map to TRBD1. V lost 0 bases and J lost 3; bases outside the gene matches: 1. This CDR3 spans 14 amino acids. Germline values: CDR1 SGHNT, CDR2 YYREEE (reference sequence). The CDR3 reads CASSLGQGYTEAFF. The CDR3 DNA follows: TGTGCCAGCAGCTTGGGACAGGGGTACACTGAAGCTTTCTTT.

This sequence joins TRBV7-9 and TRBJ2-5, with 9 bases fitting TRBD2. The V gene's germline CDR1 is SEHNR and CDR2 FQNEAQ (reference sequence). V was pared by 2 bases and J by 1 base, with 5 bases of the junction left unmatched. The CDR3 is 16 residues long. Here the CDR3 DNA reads TGTGCCAGCAGCTTACCAGCGGGAGGCCCCCAAGAGACCCAGTACTTC. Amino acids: CASSLPAGGPQETQYF.

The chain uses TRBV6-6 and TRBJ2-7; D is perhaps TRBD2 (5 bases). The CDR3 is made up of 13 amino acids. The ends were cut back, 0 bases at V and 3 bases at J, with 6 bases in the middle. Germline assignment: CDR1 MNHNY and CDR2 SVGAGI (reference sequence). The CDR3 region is CASSYSGDYEQYF. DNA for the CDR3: TGTGCCAGCAGTTACTCCGGGGACTACGAGCAGTACTTC.

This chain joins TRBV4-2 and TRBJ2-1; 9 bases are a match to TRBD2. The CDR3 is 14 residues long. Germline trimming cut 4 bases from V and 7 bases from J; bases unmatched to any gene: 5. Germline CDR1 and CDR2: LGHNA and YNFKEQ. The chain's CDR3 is CASSPYSGSNEQFF. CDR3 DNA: TGTGCCAGCAGCCCGTATAGCGGGAGTAATGAGCAGTTCTTC.

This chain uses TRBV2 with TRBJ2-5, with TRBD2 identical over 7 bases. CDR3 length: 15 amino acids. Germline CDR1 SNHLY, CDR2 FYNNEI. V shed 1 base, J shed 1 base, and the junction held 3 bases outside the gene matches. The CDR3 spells CASSEVWGGQETQYF. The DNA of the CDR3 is TGTGCCAGCAGTGAAGTTTGGGGGGGCCAAGAGACCCAGTACTTC.

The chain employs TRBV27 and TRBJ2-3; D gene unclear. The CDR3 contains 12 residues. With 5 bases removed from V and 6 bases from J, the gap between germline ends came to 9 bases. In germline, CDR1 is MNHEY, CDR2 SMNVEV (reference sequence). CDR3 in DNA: TGTGCCAGCAGTCCTGACTGGGATACGCAGTATTTT. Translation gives CASSPDWDTQYF.

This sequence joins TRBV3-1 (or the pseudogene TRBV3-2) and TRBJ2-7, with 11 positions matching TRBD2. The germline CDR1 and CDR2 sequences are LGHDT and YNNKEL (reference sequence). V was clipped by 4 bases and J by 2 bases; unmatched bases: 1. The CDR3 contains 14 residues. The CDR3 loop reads CASSRLAGTYEQYF. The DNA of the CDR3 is TGTGCCAGCAGCCGACTAGCGGGGACCTACGAGCAGTACTTC.

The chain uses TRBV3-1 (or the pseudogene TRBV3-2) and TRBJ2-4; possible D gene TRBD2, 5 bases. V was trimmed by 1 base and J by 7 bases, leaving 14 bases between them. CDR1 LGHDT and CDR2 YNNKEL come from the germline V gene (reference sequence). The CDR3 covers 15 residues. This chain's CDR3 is CASSQALSPGNIQYF. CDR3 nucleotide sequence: TGTGCCAGCAGCCAAGCGTTGAGCCCGGGGAACATTCAGTACTTC.

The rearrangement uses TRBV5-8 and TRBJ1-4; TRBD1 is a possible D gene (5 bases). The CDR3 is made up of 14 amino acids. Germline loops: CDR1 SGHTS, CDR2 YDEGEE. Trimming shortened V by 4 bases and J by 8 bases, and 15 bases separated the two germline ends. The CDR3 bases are TGTGCCAGCAGCCCTGGGGGGTTATACGAAAAACTGTTTTTT. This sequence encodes CASSPGGLYEKLFF.

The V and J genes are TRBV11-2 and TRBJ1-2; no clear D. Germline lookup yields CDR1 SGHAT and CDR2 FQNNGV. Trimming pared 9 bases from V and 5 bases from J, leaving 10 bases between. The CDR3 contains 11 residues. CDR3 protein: CASRGVYGYTF. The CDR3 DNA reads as TGTGCCAGTCGAGGCGTATATGGCTACACCTTC.

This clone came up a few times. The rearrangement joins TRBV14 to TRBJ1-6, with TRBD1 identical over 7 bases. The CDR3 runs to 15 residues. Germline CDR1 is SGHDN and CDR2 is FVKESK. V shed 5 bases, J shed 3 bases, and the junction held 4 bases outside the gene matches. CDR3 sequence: CASSGHRGYNSPLHF. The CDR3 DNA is TGTGCCAGCAGCGGTCACAGGGGCTATAATTCACCCCTCCACTTT.

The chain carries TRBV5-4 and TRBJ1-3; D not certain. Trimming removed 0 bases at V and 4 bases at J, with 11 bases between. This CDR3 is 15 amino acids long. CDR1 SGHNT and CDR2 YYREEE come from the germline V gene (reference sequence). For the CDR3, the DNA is TGTGCCAGCAGCTTGGCCCCGATGGGCGGAAACACCATATATTTT. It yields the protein CASSLAPMGGNTIYF.

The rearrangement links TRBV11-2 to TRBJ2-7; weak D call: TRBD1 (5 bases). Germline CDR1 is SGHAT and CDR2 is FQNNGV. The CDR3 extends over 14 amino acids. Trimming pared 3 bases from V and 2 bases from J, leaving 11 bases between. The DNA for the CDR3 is TGTGCCAGCAGCTTTGTCAGGGAAGCCTACGAGCAGTACTTC. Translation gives CASSFVREAYEQYF.

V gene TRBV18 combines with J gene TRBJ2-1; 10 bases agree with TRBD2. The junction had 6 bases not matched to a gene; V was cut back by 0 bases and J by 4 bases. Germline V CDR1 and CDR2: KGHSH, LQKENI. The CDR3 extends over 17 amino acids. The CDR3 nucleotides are TGTGCCAGCTCACCACCCTTGGGTAGCGGGGGGTACAATGAGCAGTTCTTC. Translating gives CASSPPLGSGGYNEQFF.

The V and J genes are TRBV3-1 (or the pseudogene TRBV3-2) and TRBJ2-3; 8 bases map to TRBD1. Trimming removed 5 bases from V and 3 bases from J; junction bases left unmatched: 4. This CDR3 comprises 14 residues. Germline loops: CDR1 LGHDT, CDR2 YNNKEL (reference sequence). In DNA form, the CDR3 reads TGTGCCAGCAGCGAGACAGGGGAGACAGATACGCAGTATTTT. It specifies CASSETGETDTQYF.